Following are 8 T cell receptor beta chains from one sample sequenced in a study of T cells after yellow fever vaccination. TCRdb re-derived calls from the 5' RACE reads in MiXCR, one entry per CDR3 protein. Among tens of thousands of distinct CDR3 sequences listed, approximately 7.5% were seen once. Sequenced here: CD8+ T cells sorted from PBMCs, sampled on the day of the yellow fever booster vaccination. These receptors were collected from a man aged 30 to 45 who received the YFV17D yellow fever vaccine.

This clonotype has a handful of counts. The chain links TRBV7-9 to TRBJ2-3, with 8 bases that match TRBD2. CDR1 and CDR2 from the germline V gene are SEHNR and FQNEAQ (reference sequence). There are 15 residues in the CDR3. The junction had 7 bases not matched to a gene; V was cut back by 7 bases and J by 1 base. The CDR3 bases are TGTGCCAGCACCGGGAGGGAGGGGGGCACAGATACGCAGTATTTT. It specifies CASTGREGGTDTQYF.

The chain recombines TRBV20-1 with TRBJ2-1; 10 bases agree with TRBD2. The CDR3 extends over 17 amino acids. CDR1 is DFQATT, CDR2 SNEGSKA, per germline (reference sequence). Losses at the gene ends were 6 bases for V and 3 bases for J; bases not matched to a gene: 14. The CDR3 sequence: CSAPAVQREGLYNEQFF. The DNA for the CDR3 is TGCAGTGCCCCCGCCGTCCAGCGGGAGGGCCTCTACAATGAGCAGTTCTTC.

This clonotype was seen more than once but under ten times. The chain is built from TRBV20-1 and TRBJ2-7; weak D call: TRBD2 (5 bases). The CDR3 covers 13 residues. Germline CDR1 reads DFQATT; CDR2 reads SNEGSKA (reference sequence). V shed 1 base and J shed 4 bases, with 11 bases lying between them. The CDR3 spells CSARGGRGYEQYF. The DNA of the CDR3 is TGCAGTGCTAGAGGAGGGAGAGGGTACGAGCAGTACTTC.

The V and J genes are TRBV5-1 and TRBJ1-4, with D possibly being TRBD1 (6 bases). The CDR3 has 14 amino acids. With 6 bases removed from V and 7 bases from J, the gap between germline ends came to 16 bases. CDR1 SGHRS and CDR2 YFSETQ come from the germline V gene. The CDR3, as DNA: TGCGCCAGCACCCACAGACAGGTGTGTGAAAAACTGTTTTTT. Amino acid sequence: CASTHRQVCEKLFF.

Only a few counts were recorded for this clonotype. The DNA for the CDR3 is TGTGCCAGTAGTAAGGCATTCGTCACAGATACGCAGTATTTT. Protein: CASSKAFVTDTQYF. This sequence joins TRBV19 and TRBJ2-3, with D unresolved. The CDR3 is made up of 14 amino acids. With 4 bases removed from V and 2 bases from J, the gap between germline ends came to 10 bases. Germline assignment: CDR1 LNHDA and CDR2 SQIVND (reference sequence). Together with reference TRBV19 and TRBJ2-3, the CDR3 gives the full variable domain: DGGITQSPKYLFRKEGQNVTLSCEQNLNHDAMYWYRQDPGQGLRLIYYSQIVNDFQKGDIAEGYSVSREKKESFPLTVTSAQKNPTAFYLCASSKAFVTDTQYFGPGTRLTVL.

In this sample, this clonotype turned up many times. This CDR3 is CASSVFSGVSYEQYF. The CDR3 DNA is TGTGCCAGCAGTGTTTTTAGCGGGGTTTCCTACGAGCAGTACTTC. This sequence joins TRBV3-1 and TRBJ2-7, with TRBD2 matching over 8 bases. Germline CDR1 and CDR2: LGHDT and YNNKEL (reference sequence). This CDR3 has 15 residues. Losses at the gene ends were 6 bases for V and 1 base for J; bases not matched to a gene: 8.

This clonotype turned up a few times. The V call is TRBV6-2 or TRBV6-3, the J call TRBJ2-7, with 7 bases fitting TRBD2. CDR3 size: 20 residues. J lost 2 bases, V lost 8 bases, and 27 bases had no gene match. Germline assignment: CDR1 MNHEY and CDR2 SVGEGT. CDR3 loop: CASLGIVGLSGPRRTYEQYF. The CDR3 nucleotides are TGTGCCAGCCTCGGGATAGTGGGGCTTAGCGGGCCCCGTAGGACCTACGAGCAGTACTTC.

V usage is TRBV5-5 and J usage is TRBJ2-7; 7 bases are a match to TRBD2. With 0 bases clipped from V and 5 bases from J, the junction kept 5 bases outside the gene matches. Germline V gene sequence: CDR1 SGHKS, CDR2 YYEKEE (reference sequence). The CDR3 consists of 14 residues. This CDR3 reads CASSLGGSWDEQYF. CDR3 nucleotides: TGTGCCAGCAGCTTGGGCGGGAGTTGGGACGAGCAGTACTTC.